This T cell receptor (beta chain) was sequenced for a study of blood T cell repertoires in COVID-19. Study details: Specimens from acute and convalescent COVID-19 originated in the United States, Italy and Spain.

The cohort comprised adults aged about 18 to 100 years residing in approximately 25 US areas. Participant-reported clinical history was the basis for cohort assignment. Among Cohort 3 donors, those recovered had two negative PCRs, clearance, or symptom resolution. The CDR3 covers 15 residues. V was pared by 6 bases and J by 3 bases, with 3 bases of the junction left unmatched. Germline V CDR1 and CDR2: SGHAT, FQNNGV. Sequencing was performed with immunoSEQ multiplex PCR; in TCRdb, only in-frame clones are kept and a portion is missing. The sample shows 260,000 or so clones, 75% to 90% of them seen only once.

The chain recombines TRBV11-2 with TRBJ2-2, with 11 bases aligning to TRBD2. The clonotype originates from a woman between 45 and 65 years old who had recovered from COVID-19. Specimen: PBMCs or T cells enriched from blood (not recorded which). CDR3 loop: CASSIAGGHTGELFF. The CDR3 coding sequence is TGTGCCAGCAGTATAGCGGGAGGGCACACCGGGGAGCTGTTTTTT.